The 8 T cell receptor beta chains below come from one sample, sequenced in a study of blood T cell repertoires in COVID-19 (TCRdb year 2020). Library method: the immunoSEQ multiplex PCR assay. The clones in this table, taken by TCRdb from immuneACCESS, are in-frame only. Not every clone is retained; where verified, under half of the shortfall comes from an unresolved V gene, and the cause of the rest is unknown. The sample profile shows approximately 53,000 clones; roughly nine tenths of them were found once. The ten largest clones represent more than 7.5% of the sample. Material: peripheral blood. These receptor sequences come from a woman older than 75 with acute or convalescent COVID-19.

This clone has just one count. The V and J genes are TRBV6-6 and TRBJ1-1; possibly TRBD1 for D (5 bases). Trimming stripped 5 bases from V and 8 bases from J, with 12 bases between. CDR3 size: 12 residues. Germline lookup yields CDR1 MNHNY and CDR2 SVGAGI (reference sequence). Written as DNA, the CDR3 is TGTGCCAGCAGTGCCCAGGGAAAAGAAGCTTTCTTT. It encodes CASSAQGKEAFF.

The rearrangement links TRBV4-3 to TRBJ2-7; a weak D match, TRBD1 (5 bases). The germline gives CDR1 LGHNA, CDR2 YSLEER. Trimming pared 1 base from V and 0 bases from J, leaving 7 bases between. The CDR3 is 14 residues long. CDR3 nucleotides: TGCGCCAGCAGCCAAGTTCAGGGCTCCTACGAGCAGTACTTC. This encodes CASSQVQGSYEQYF.

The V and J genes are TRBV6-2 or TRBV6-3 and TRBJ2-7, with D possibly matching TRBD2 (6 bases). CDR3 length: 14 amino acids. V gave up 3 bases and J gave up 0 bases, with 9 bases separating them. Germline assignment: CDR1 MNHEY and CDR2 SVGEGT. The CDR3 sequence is CASSYSGYSYEQYF. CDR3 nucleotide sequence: TGTGCCAGCAGTTATAGCGGTTACTCCTACGAGCAGTACTTC.

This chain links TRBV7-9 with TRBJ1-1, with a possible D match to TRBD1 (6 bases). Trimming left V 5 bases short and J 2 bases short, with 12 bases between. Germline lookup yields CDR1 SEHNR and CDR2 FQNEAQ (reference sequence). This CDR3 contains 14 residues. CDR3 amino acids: CASSLTGINTEAFF. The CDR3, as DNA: TGTGCCAGCAGCCTGACAGGAATTAACACTGAAGCTTTCTTT.

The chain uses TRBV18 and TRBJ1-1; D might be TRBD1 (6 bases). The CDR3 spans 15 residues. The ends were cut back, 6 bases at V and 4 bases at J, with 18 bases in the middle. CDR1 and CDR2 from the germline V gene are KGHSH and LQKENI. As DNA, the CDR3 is TGTGCCAGCTCCTTATCGTCGGGGGGCGTCACTGAAGCTTTCTTT. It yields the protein CASSLSSGGVTEAFF.

In DNA form, the CDR3 reads TGTGCCAGCAGCTTAGGCGGGACCTACAATGAGCAGTTCTTC. Amino acid sequence: CASSLGGTYNEQFF. This chain joins TRBV11-3 and TRBJ2-1; D perhaps matches TRBD2 (6 bases). The CDR3 spans 14 residues. Trimming cost V 1 base and J 2 bases, with 6 bases left between them. CDR1 and CDR2 (germline): SGHNT, YENEEA.

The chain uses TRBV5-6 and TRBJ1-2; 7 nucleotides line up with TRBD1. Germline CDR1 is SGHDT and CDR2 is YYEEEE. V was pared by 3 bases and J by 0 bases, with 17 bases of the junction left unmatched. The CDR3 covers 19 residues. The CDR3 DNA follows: TGTGCCAGCAGCTCGATTGTTCGACAGGGTACTTATCCTAACTATGGCTACACCTTC. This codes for CASSSIVRQGTYPNYGYTF.

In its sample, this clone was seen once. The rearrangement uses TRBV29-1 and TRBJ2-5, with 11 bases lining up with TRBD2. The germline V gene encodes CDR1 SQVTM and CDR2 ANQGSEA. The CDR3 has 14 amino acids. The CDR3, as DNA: TGCAGTGGGCTAGCGGGAGGCTCCCAAGAGACCCAGTACTTC. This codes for CSGLAGGSQETQYF.